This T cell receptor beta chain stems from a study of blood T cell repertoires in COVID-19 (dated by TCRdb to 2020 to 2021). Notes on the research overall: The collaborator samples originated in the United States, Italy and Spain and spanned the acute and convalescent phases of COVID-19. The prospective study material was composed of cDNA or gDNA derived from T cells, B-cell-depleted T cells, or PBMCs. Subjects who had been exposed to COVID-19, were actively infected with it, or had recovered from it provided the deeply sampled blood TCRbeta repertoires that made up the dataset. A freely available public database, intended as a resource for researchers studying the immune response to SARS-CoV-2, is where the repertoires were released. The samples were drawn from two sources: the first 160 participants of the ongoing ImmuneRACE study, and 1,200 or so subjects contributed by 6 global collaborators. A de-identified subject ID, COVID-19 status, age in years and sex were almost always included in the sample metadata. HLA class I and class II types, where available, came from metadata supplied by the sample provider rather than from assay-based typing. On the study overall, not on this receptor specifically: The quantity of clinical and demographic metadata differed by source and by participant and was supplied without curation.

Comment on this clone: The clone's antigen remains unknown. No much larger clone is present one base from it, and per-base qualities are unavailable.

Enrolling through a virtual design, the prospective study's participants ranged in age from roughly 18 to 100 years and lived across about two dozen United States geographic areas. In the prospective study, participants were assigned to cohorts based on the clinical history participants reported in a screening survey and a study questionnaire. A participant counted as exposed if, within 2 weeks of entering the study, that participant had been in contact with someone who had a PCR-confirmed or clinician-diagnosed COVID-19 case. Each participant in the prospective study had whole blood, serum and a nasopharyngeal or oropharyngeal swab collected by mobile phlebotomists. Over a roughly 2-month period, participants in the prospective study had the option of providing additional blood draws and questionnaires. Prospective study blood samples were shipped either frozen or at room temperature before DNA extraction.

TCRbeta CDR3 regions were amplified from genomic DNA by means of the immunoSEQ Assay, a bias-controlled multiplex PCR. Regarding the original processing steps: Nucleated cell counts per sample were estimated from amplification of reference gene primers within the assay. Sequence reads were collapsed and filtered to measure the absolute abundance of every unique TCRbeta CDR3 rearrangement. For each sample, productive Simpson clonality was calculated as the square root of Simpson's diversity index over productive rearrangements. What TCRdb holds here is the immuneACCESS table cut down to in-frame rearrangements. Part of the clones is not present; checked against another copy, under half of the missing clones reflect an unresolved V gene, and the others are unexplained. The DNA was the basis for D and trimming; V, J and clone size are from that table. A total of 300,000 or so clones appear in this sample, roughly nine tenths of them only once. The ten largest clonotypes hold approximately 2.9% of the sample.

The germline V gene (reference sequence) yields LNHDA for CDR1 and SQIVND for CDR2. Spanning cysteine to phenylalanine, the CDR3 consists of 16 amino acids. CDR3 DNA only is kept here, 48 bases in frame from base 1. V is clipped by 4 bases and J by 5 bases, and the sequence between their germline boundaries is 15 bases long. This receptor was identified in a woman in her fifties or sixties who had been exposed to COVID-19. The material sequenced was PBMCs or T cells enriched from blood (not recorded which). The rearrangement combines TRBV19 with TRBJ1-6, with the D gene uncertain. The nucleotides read TGTGCCAGTAGTACTGTGAGGGAGCTTGATAATTCACCCCTCCACTTT. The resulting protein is CASSTVRELDNSPLHF.